Shown below are 22 T cell receptor beta chains from a single sample sequenced in a study of shared clonotypes between healthy human individuals. This table comes from immunoSEQ multiplex PCR, and its TCRdb copy is limited to in-frame clones, with some not included. The sample carries around 2,100,000 clones, around 96% recorded once. Naive CD8 cells comprised CD45RO-negative, CCR7-positively selected cells, excluding terminally differentiated effector memory CD45RA+ cells. Source material: naive CD8+ T cells sorted from blood. The receptor source for this set is a man between 18 and 35 years old in good health.

This clone was counted a single time. The identical CDR3 is also encoded by other nucleotide sequences in the sample. The chain has TRBV5-6 and TRBJ2-7; D not certain. There are 12 residues in the CDR3. CDR1 SGHDT and CDR2 YYEEEE come from the germline V gene. The V end was cut by 2 bases, the J end by 4 bases, with 7 bases between. Here the CDR3 reads CASSFGSYEQYF. In DNA form, the CDR3 reads TGTGCCAGCAGCTTCGGATCTTACGAGCAGTACTTC.

Turning to this clone: Other DNA sequences of this sample code for an identical CDR3. The genes are TRBV6-5 and TRBJ1-1; D unclear. Germline loops: CDR1 MNHEY, CDR2 SVGAGI. Deletions cut 2 bases from V and 5 bases from J, with 9 bases between. This CDR3 spans 13 amino acids. The CDR3 sequence is CASSYGDGTEAFF. The CDR3 region has the DNA TGTGCCAGCAGTTACGGAGACGGGACTGAAGCTTTCTTT.

V and J are TRBV6-1 and TRBJ2-7; 7 bases fit TRBD1. The CDR3 has 14 residues. Per germline, CDR1 MNHNS and CDR2 SASEGT. Trimming took 7 bases from V and 2 from J; bases not matched to a gene: 8. CDR3 DNA sequence: TGTGCCAGCAACCAAGTCGGGACAGCCTACGAGCAGTACTTC. This codes for CASNQVGTAYEQYF.

CDR3 sequence: CASQDRGAYEQYF. The DNA for the CDR3 is TGTGCCAGTCAGGACAGGGGGGCCTACGAGCAGTACTTC. The chain joins TRBV19 to TRBJ2-7; 10 bases match TRBD1. CDR3 size: 13 residues. The germline V gene encodes CDR1 LNHDA and CDR2 SQIVND (reference sequence). V shed 8 bases, J shed 2 bases, and the junction held 3 bases outside the gene matches.

About this clone: The sample has other DNA sequences that encode this CDR3 too. This sequence joins TRBV10-2 and TRBJ2-7; unclear D gene. Germline V gene lookup returns CDR1 WSHSY and CDR2 SAAADI. Between the trimmed V and J ends, which lost 0 bases and 5 bases, there was a span of 2 bases. This CDR3 is 11 amino acids long. The CDR3 nucleotides read TGCGCCAGCAGTGAGTCGAACGAGCAGTACTTC. Protein product: CASSESNEQYF.

This clone was detected only once. This sample also contains other DNA sequences that code for the same CDR3. DNA for the CDR3: TGTGCCAGCAGTCCAGGACTAGCGGAAGAGACCCAGTACTTC. It codes for CASSPGLAEETQYF. The gene calls are TRBV27 and TRBJ2-5, with 10 bases matching TRBD2. The junction had 3 bases not matched to a gene; V was cut back by 5 bases and J by 3 bases. The CDR3 has 14 residues. Germline assignment: CDR1 MNHEY and CDR2 SMNVEV (reference sequence).

The chain uses TRBV5-8 and TRBJ1-1; D gene ambiguous. The V end was cut by 1 base, the J end by 1 base, with 5 bases between. Germline CDR1 reads SGHTS; CDR2 reads YDEGEE. The CDR3 totals 13 residues. For the CDR3, the DNA is TGTGCCAGCAGCTTGTACAGGAACACTGAAGCTTTCTTT. As protein: CASSLYRNTEAFF.

J is TRBJ2-7 and V is TRBV28, with 7 bases identical to TRBD1. The CDR3 totals 15 residues. The junction had 11 bases not matched to a gene; V was cut back by 3 bases and J by 6 bases. Germline V gene data show CDR1 as MDHEN and CDR2 as SYDVKM. The CDR3 DNA sequence: TGTGCCAGCAGTTTCAGGGACAGTGGATTGCGCGAGCAGTACTTC. This sequence encodes CASSFRDSGLREQYF.

This sequence joins TRBV4-1 and TRBJ2-7; the D is unclear. From germline, CDR1 is MGHRA and CDR2 YSYEKL. Trimming cost V 0 bases and J 2 bases, with 11 bases left between them. The CDR3 consists of 15 residues. The CDR3 spells CASSQDRFPTYEQYF. CDR3 nucleotide sequence: TGCGCCAGCAGCCAAGATAGGTTCCCGACCTACGAGCAGTACTTC.

The V and J genes are TRBV9 and TRBJ2-2, with TRBD1 matching over 7 bases. Germline trimming cut 3 bases from V and 4 bases from J; bases unmatched to any gene: 3. This CDR3 is built from 14 residues. Germline V CDR1 and CDR2: SGDLS, YYNGEE. The CDR3 sequence: CASSASGGTGELFF. DNA for the CDR3: TGTGCCAGCAGCGCCTCAGGGGGCACCGGGGAGCTGTTTTTT.

The chain combines TRBV6-1 with TRBJ1-4; D unclear. The germline gives CDR1 MNHNS, CDR2 SASEGT. Trimming took off 4 bases at V and 10 bases at J, with 10 bases between the two ends. There are 12 residues in the CDR3. The CDR3 region is CASSGAGRKLFF. The CDR3 bases are TGTGCCAGCAGTGGGGCCGGGAGAAAACTGTTTTTT.

To note about this clone: The same CDR3 is also encoded by other DNA sequences in this sample. J is TRBJ2-7 and V is TRBV2; 9 nucleotides line up with TRBD2. The junction had 7 bases not matched to a gene; V was cut back by 4 bases and J by 6 bases. The CDR3 is 14 amino acids. From germline, CDR1 is SNHLY and CDR2 FYNNEI. DNA for the CDR3: TGTGCCAGCAGTGGGGCGGGAGGGCCGGGCGAGCAGTACTTC. Its translation: CASSGAGGPGEQYF.

The chain combines TRBV27 with TRBJ2-7, with D perhaps TRBD1 (6 bases). Germline CDR1 and CDR2: MNHEY and SMNVEV (reference sequence). The CDR3 is made up of 15 amino acids. The V end was cut by 4 bases, the J end by 3 bases, with 16 bases between. CDR3 DNA sequence: TGTGCCAGCAGTTACTCCGGGACAAAGATCTACGAGCAGTACTTC. Its translation: CASSYSGTKIYEQYF.

With regard to this clone: This sample also contains other DNA sequences that code for the same CDR3. This chain joins TRBV5-4 and TRBJ2-5, with no clear D. Germline V gene data show CDR1 as SGHNT and CDR2 as YYREEE (reference sequence). There are 14 residues in the CDR3. The ends were cut back, 2 bases at V and 1 base at J, with 9 bases in the middle. Here the CDR3 reads CASSLGGLQETQYF. CDR3 DNA sequence: TGTGCCAGCAGCTTAGGCGGTCTCCAAGAGACCCAGTACTTC.

This clone showed up just once. V is TRBV7-9 and J is TRBJ2-5, with 12 bases that match TRBD2. Germline loops: CDR1 SEHNR, CDR2 FQNEAQ (reference sequence). Germline trimming cut 5 bases from V and 2 bases from J; bases unmatched to any gene: 9. This CDR3 is 17 amino acids long. CDR3 DNA: TGTGCCAGCAGCCCGTTTGGACTAGCGGGATTTCAAGAGACCCAGTACTTC. Translating gives CASSPFGLAGFQETQYF. The variable domain in full, with the rest retrieved from reference TRBV7-9 and TRBJ2-5, is DTGVSQNPRHKITKRGQNVTFRCDPISEHNRLYWYRQTLGQGPEFLTYFQNEAQLEKSRLLSDRFSAERPKGSFSTLEIQRTEQGDSAMYLCASSPFGLAGFQETQYFGPGTRLLVL.

V is TRBV19 and J is TRBJ1-6; 8 bases fit TRBD1. Germline assignment: CDR1 LNHDA and CDR2 SQIVND (reference sequence). The CDR3 is 15 residues long. V dropped 5 bases and J dropped 10; count of bases not matched to a gene: 10. CDR3 DNA: TGTGCCAGTAGTGGCGACAGGGGAATAAGCTCACCCCTCCACTTT. Translating gives CASSGDRGISSPLHF.

The chain combines TRBV5-4 with TRBJ2-1; 9 bases line up with TRBD2. The CDR3 is 16 residues long. Trimming took 0 bases from V and 4 from J; bases not matched to a gene: 5. Germline CDR1 reads SGHNT; CDR2 reads YYREEE (reference sequence). CDR3 in DNA: TGTGCCAGCAGCTTGGTCCCGACTAGCGGTTACAATGAGCAGTTCTTC. Protein: CASSLVPTSGYNEQFF. Full variable domain (remainder filled in from reference TRBV5-4 and TRBJ2-1): ETGVTQSPTHLIKTRGQQVTLRCSSQSGHNTVSWYQQALGQGPQFIFQYYREEENGRGNFPPRFSGLQFPNYSSELNVNALELDDSALYLCASSLVPTSGYNEQFFGPGTRLTVL.

The chain recombines TRBV30 with TRBJ2-7; D uncertain. V was trimmed by 2 bases and J by 10 bases, leaving 15 bases between them. The CDR3 extends over 12 amino acids. CDR1 and CDR2 (germline): GTSNPN, SVGIG (reference sequence). This CDR3 is CAWSHSASLQYF. CDR3 sequence (DNA): TGTGCCTGGAGTCATTCTGCCTCTTTACAGTACTTC.

The rearrangement uses TRBV6-1 and TRBJ2-1; no definite D call. Germline values: CDR1 MNHNS, CDR2 SASEGT. Deletions cut 4 bases from V and 6 bases from J, with 7 bases between. CDR3 size: 12 residues. This CDR3 is CASSVNLNEQFF. The CDR3 DNA follows: TGTGCCAGCAGTGTAAATCTCAATGAGCAGTTCTTC.

The rearrangement links TRBV5-1 to TRBJ2-7; 7 nucleotides align to TRBD2. The V and J ends lost 6 bases and 3 bases, in that order; junction bases with no gene match: 24. This CDR3 contains 19 residues. Looked up from germline, CDR1 is SGHRS and CDR2 is YFSETQ. The CDR3 is CASTAQTGPREGAYYEQYF. Written as DNA, the CDR3 is TGCGCCAGCACCGCCCAGACCGGACCCAGGGAGGGCGCTTACTACGAGCAGTACTTC.

The rearrangement joins TRBV7-8 to TRBJ1-5; 7 bases align to TRBD1. CDR1 is SGHVS and CDR2 is FQNEAQ in the germline V gene. The CDR3 sequence is 16 residues long. J gave up 2 bases and V 2 bases, and 6 bases lay outside the gene matches. CDR3 in DNA: TGTGCCAGCAGCTTATGGGTAGGGGGCGGCAATCAGCCCCAGCATTTT. It encodes CASSLWVGGGNQPQHF.

The chain has TRBV6-4 and TRBJ2-7; no firm D call. With 1 base removed from V and 6 bases from J, the gap between germline ends came to 13 bases. The germline V gene encodes CDR1 MRHNA and CDR2 SNTAGT. CDR3 length: 14 amino acids. This CDR3 reads CASSDLLLSPEQYF. DNA for the CDR3: TGTGCCAGCAGTGACTTACTGCTTTCTCCCGAGCAGTACTTC.